These 9 T cell receptor beta chains originate from one sample sequenced in a study of beta chain features in type 1 diabetes. Overall study findings and caveats: There was a moderate but significant shortening of TCRB CDR3s in all four CD4+ subsets of Type 1 diabetes patients.

Of the isolated RNA, all was reverse transcribed, and so the sequenced material was expressed TCRB transcripts. Using immunoSEQ multiplex PCR, the repertoire was profiled, and TCRdb retains in-frame clones only, with some absent. This sample has a few hundred thousand clones, with 16% found just once. No cognate antigen is known for these TCRs. The specimen sequenced was naive CD4+ T cells from blood. The receptors shown here come from a man aged 30 to 39 with type 1 diabetes.

This chain connects TRBV29-1 to TRBJ2-3, with unresolved D. This CDR3 is 14 amino acids long. V lost 4 bases and J lost 0, with 11 bases in between. Germline CDR1 is SQVTM and CDR2 is ANQGSEA. The CDR3 loop is CSVGSLSSTDTQYF. The CDR3 nucleotides are TGCAGCGTTGGGTCCTTATCCAGCACAGATACGCAGTATTTT.

There are a few counts of this clone. The genes are TRBV25-1 and TRBJ2-7, with 9 bases matching TRBD1. CDR3 length: 11 amino acids. The germline gives CDR1 MGHDK, CDR2 SYGVNS. J was trimmed by 11 bases and V by 6 bases; bases with no gene match: 5. The CDR3 reads CASRGQGLEYF. As DNA, the CDR3 is TGTGCCAGCAGGGGACAGGGCTTGGAGTACTTC.

The rearrangement uses TRBV29-1 and TRBJ2-5; TRBD1 matches at 7 bases. Germline V gene sequence: CDR1 SQVTM, CDR2 ANQGSEA. V lost 4 bases and J lost 5; bases outside the gene matches: 4. CDR3 length: 12 residues. Here the CDR3 DNA reads TGCAGCGTTGCGACAGGGAGCGAGACCCAGTACTTC. It translates to CSVATGSETQYF.

The chain joins TRBV27 to TRBJ1-5, with 8 bases that match TRBD1. The CDR3 extends over 15 amino acids. Unmatched junction bases numbered 6, after V lost 2 bases and J lost 6 bases. Per the germline V gene, CDR1 is MNHEY and CDR2 is SMNVEV (reference sequence). In DNA, the CDR3 is TGTGCCAGCAGTTTAGCGGGACAGGAGGCTCAGCCCCAGCATTTT. Residues: CASSLAGQEAQPQHF.

This clone has more than one count but fewer than ten. The gene calls are TRBV14 and TRBJ2-1, with TRBD1 matching 9 bases. This CDR3 contains 15 residues. V lost 4 bases, J lost 5 bases, and 6 bases stayed unmatched. From germline, CDR1 is SGHDN and CDR2 FVKESK. This CDR3 is CASSRKGTGNNEQFF. CDR3 DNA sequence: TGTGCCAGCAGCCGGAAGGGGACAGGGAACAATGAGCAGTTCTTC.

This clone was recorded a few times. V usage is TRBV20-1 and J usage is TRBJ2-7; D is uncertain. Germline V CDR1 and CDR2: DFQATT, SNEGSKA (reference sequence). V dropped 3 bases and J dropped 5 bases, with 8 bases sitting between them. The CDR3 is 11 amino acids. For the CDR3, the DNA is TGCAGTGCTAGGGAAGTTAACGAGCAGTACTTC. This translates into CSAREVNEQYF.

In its sample, this clone was seen a few times. The J gene is TRBJ2-7, the V gene TRBV18, with 9 bases fitting TRBD2. This CDR3 contains 15 residues. Looked up from germline, CDR1 is KGHSH and CDR2 is LQKENI. Losses at the gene ends were 4 bases for V and 0 bases for J; bases not matched to a gene: 4. The CDR3 here is CASSRSSGNSYEQYF. The CDR3 coding sequence is TGTGCCAGCTCACGCTCTAGCGGGAACTCCTACGAGCAGTACTTC.

This chain joins TRBV5-6 and TRBJ2-1, with D perhaps TRBD2 (6 bases). This CDR3 has 12 amino acids. Germline CDR1 reads SGHDT; CDR2 reads YYEEEE. V was clipped by 2 bases and J by 9 bases, with 9 bases between them. CDR3: CASSFRRGEQFF. The DNA of the CDR3 is TGTGCCAGCAGCTTTCGGCGGGGTGAGCAGTTCTTC. Together with reference TRBV5-6 and TRBJ2-1, the CDR3 gives the full variable domain: DAGVTQSPTHLIKTRGQQVTLRCSPKSGHDTVSWYQQALGQGPQFIFQYYEEEERQRGNFPDRFSGHQFPNYSSELNVNALLLGDSALYLCASSFRRGEQFFGPGTRLTVL.

This clone was observed a handful of times. The V call is TRBV7-2, the J call TRBJ2-7, with TRBD2 matching over 9 bases. The CDR3 runs 14 residues. The germline gives CDR1 SGHTA, CDR2 FQGNSA. V gave up 5 bases and J gave up 2 bases; unmatched junction bases: 4. The CDR3 loop reads CASSQLAGPYEQYF. The CDR3 coding sequence is TGTGCCAGCAGCCAACTAGCGGGCCCCTACGAGCAGTACTTC.